This is a list of T cell receptor beta chains from one sample in a study of T cell repertoires in cytomegalovirus infection. TCRdb re-derived calls from the reads in MiXCR, one entry per CDR3 protein. The repertoire holds 560,000 or so distinct CDR3 sequences, approximately 17% seen once, with under 30% in the top ten. The sample comprised CD8+ T cells from PBMCs. These receptors originate from a human donor in good health (CMV status not recorded). Some clones in this sample may be carry-over from other donors' samples. The CDR3 runs from the conserved cysteine through the conserved F or W. A D gene is named only where the DNA matches it firmly. The size field is filled for only some rows; it gives once, few, many or a size class.

clone_size	v_call	j_call	d_call	cdr3_length	cdr3_nt	cdr3_aa
many	TRBV7-2	TRBJ1-6	NA	16	TGTGCCAGCAGCTTAGCTGGGGAGCCCTATAATTCACCCCTCCACTTT	CASSLAGEPYNSPLHF
many	TRBV7-9	TRBJ1-2	NA	14	TGTGCCAGCAGCTCAGCCTGGACGGGTTATGGCTACACCTTC	CASSSAWTGYGYTF
few	TRBV2	TRBJ2-3	TRBD1	16	TGTGCCAGCCCTTACCGGGACAGGGGTGGCACAGATACGCAGTATTTT	CASPYRDRGGTDTQYF
once	TRBV6-1	TRBJ2-7	TRBD2	13	TGTGCCAGCAGGCGGGGGGCCTCCTACGAGCAGTACTTC	CASRRGASYEQYF
few	TRBV3-1	TRBJ2-1	TRBD2	18	TGTGCCAGCAGCCAAACGGCAACGACTAGCGCCTACCCTAATGAGCAGTTCTTC	CASSQTATTSAYPNEQFF
few	TRBV27	TRBJ2-1	NA	15	TGTGCCAGCAGTTTAGGCAGGGGAGCCTTTAATGAGCAGTTCTTC	CASSLGRGAFNEQFF
NA	TRBV12-5	TRBJ1-2	TRBD1	15	TGTGCTAGTGGTTTGGGGACAGGGAACGGCTATGGCTACACCTTC	CASGLGTGNGYGYTF
many	TRBV11-2	TRBJ2-7	TRBD1	15	TGTGCCAGCAGCTTCAGGCAGGGGGTTCGGAACGAGCAGTACTTC	CASSFRQGVRNEQYF
many	TRBV2	TRBJ1-2	NA	11	TGTGCCAGAACAGAGATCTATGGCTACACCTTC	CARTEIYGYTF
many	TRBV7-8	TRBJ2-2	NA	16	TGTGCCAGCAGTCCCGGGACCAACCCGAACACCGGGGAGCTGTTTTTT	CASSPGTNPNTGELFF
many	TRBV7-9	TRBJ2-3	NA	10	TGTGCCGGTAACACAGATACGCAGTATTTT	CAGNTDTQYF
NA	TRBV5-6	TRBJ2-3	NA	13	TGTGCCAGCAGCCGCTCTGGTCAGTACTTGCAGTATTTT	CASSRSGQYLQYF
few	TRBV7-9	TRBJ1-1	NA	12	TGTGCCATGGACAGAAAAAACACTGAAGCTTTCTTT	CAMDRKNTEAFF
many	TRBV6-1	TRBJ1-6	TRBD1	16	TGTGCCAGCAGTGAAGTTGCAGGGGGCGGAAATTCACCCCTCCACTTT	CASSEVAGGGNSPLHF
few	TRBV20-1	TRBJ2-5	TRBD2	18	TGCAGTGCTAGAGAGGGGCGGGGACTAGCCGTGGTACAAGAGACCCAGTACTTC	CSAREGRGLAVVQETQYF
few	TRBV5-4	TRBJ1-4	TRBD1	12	TGTGCCAGCAGCTTCCAGGGGGGGGAACTGTTTTTT	CASSFQGGELFF
many	TRBV12-3/TRBV12-4	TRBJ2-5	NA	14	TGTGCCAGCAACCCCGCGACTCGACAAGAGACCCAGTACTTC	CASNPATRQETQYF
many	TRBV6-6	TRBJ2-7	TRBD2	19	TGTGCCAGCAGTTACTTTGGCGGGGTAACTAGCGGGTTCTCCTACGAGCAGTACTTC	CASSYFGGVTSGFSYEQYF
few	TRBV9	TRBJ1-1	NA	16	TGTGCCAGCAGCGTAACCCCGGACAAAATGAACACTGAAGCTTTCTTT	CASSVTPDKMNTEAFF
many	TRBV12-3/TRBV12-4	TRBJ2-4	NA	15	TGTGCCAGCAGTTTAGGGGCGGGAGCCAAAAACATTCAGTACTTC	CASSLGAGAKNIQYF